Following are 16 T cell receptor beta chains from one sample sequenced in a study of blood T cell repertoires in COVID-19 (dated by TCRdb to 2019 to 2021). Libraries were prepared through the immunoSEQ multiplex PCR assay. TCRdb re-hosts the immuneACCESS table, in-frame sequences only. Its copies lack some clones; in the studies checked, an unresolved V gene accounts for under half of them, and the cause for the rest is not known. This sample holds some 280,000 clones; 80% to 90% were observed only once. The top ten constitute 2.5% to 3.5% of the sample. Sequencing input: peripheral blood. The receptors stem from a woman between 25 and 40 years old with active or convalescent COVID-19.

This chain's CDR3 is CASADGPGTGDQPQHF. The CDR3 DNA is TGTGCCAGTGCGGACGGTCCGGGGACAGGGGATCAGCCCCAGCATTTT. J is TRBJ1-5 and V is TRBV19; 10 bases are a match to TRBD1. Germline V gene data show CDR1 as LNHDA and CDR2 as SQIVND (reference sequence). J lost 5 bases, V lost 8 bases, and 12 bases had no gene match. This CDR3 contains 16 residues.

The gene calls are TRBV13 and TRBJ2-2; TRBD1 aligns across 7 bases. The germline V gene encodes CDR1 PRHDT and CDR2 FYEKMQ (reference sequence). This CDR3 contains 14 residues. V lost 4 bases to trimming and J lost 7 bases; unmatched junction nucleotides: 6. This chain's CDR3 is CASSSGTAGGELFF. CDR3 nucleotide sequence: TGTGCCAGCAGCTCGGGGACAGCTGGCGGGGAGCTGTTTTTT. Based on the CDR3 plus reference TRBV13 and TRBJ2-2, the full variable domain is AAGVIQSPRHLIKEKRETATLKCYPIPRHDTVYWYQQGPGQDPQFLISFYEKMQSDKGSIPDRFSAQQFSDYHSELNMSSLELGDSALYFCASSSGTAGGELFFGEGSRLTVL.

The CDR3 region is CASRPRHDSYNEQFF. CDR3 nucleotides: TGTGCCAGTAGACCAAGACACGACTCCTACAATGAGCAGTTCTTC. The J gene is TRBJ2-1, the V gene TRBV19; D uncertain. Trimming left V 6 bases short and J 0 bases short, with 12 bases between. The CDR3 is made up of 15 amino acids. Germline CDR1 LNHDA, CDR2 SQIVND (reference sequence).

The chain links TRBV30 to TRBJ1-4; D uncertain. The germline V gene has CDR1 GTSNPN and CDR2 SVGIG (reference sequence). The CDR3 loop spans 14 amino acids. Trimming shortened V by 4 bases and J by 8 bases, and 17 bases separated the two germline ends. CDR3 bases: TGTGCCTGGAATGGCCCTTCCCCGGGGGAAAAACTGTTTTTT. Its protein is CAWNGPSPGEKLFF.

This sequence joins TRBV4-1 and TRBJ2-3; D perhaps matches TRBD1 (7 bases). The CDR3 has 16 amino acids. Germline CDR1 and CDR2: MGHRA and YSYEKL. Trimming pared 3 bases from V and 0 bases from J, leaving 13 bases between. The CDR3 is CASSQLTGTSTDTQYF. As DNA, the CDR3 is TGCGCCAGCAGCCAGCTGACAGGGACTAGCACAGATACGCAGTATTTT.

The rearrangement joins TRBV20-1 to TRBJ2-1, with D uncertain. Germline loops: CDR1 DFQATT, CDR2 SNEGSKA (reference sequence). CDR3 size: 10 residues. V lost 6 bases to trimming and J lost 4 bases, with 4 bases between them. DNA of the CDR3: TGCAGTGCGGCTTACAATGAGCAGTTCTTC. It codes for CSAAYNEQFF.

The J gene is TRBJ1-5, the V gene TRBV13; D gene unclear. This CDR3 comprises 15 residues. In germline, CDR1 is PRHDT, CDR2 FYEKMQ (reference sequence). Trimming took 3 bases from V and 3 from J, leaving 12 bases between them. CDR3 residues: CASSLGRPFNQPQHF. CDR3 bases: TGTGCCAGCAGCTTGGGCAGACCCTTCAATCAGCCCCAGCATTTT. The whole variable domain, filled in from reference TRBV13 and TRBJ1-5, reads AAGVIQSPRHLIKEKRETATLKCYPIPRHDTVYWYQQGPGQDPQFLISFYEKMQSDKGSIPDRFSAQQFSDYHSELNMSSLELGDSALYFCASSLGRPFNQPQHFGDGTRLSIL.

The chain links TRBV2 to TRBJ2-1; D might be TRBD2 (6 bases). The germline V gene encodes CDR1 SNHLY and CDR2 FYNNEI. The CDR3 contains 16 residues. Trimming took 7 bases from V and 4 from J, leaving 20 bases between them. CDR3 in amino acids: CASTAVGDSPYNEQFF. CDR3 bases: TGTGCCAGCACCGCGGTTGGGGACTCCCCTTACAATGAGCAGTTCTTC.

This chain connects TRBV9 to TRBJ2-3, with D perhaps TRBD1 (5 bases). The CDR3 sequence is 16 residues long. Trimming removed 0 bases at V and 0 bases at J, with 11 bases between. Per the germline V gene, CDR1 is SGDLS and CDR2 is YYNGEE. DNA for the CDR3: TGTGCCAGCAGCGTAGGGGGCGGTTTTAGCACAGATACGCAGTATTTT. It encodes CASSVGGGFSTDTQYF.

The genes are TRBV6-5 and TRBJ2-3, with 8 positions matching TRBD2. CDR1 and CDR2 (germline): MNHEY, SVGAGI. V was pared by 0 bases and J by 6 bases, with 8 bases of the junction left unmatched. This CDR3 is 16 amino acids long. The CDR3, as DNA: TGTGCCAGCAGTTACTCGACGGGGGGGGCCCGCGATACGCAGTATTTT. Translating it yields CASSYSTGGARDTQYF.

V and J are TRBV19 and TRBJ2-1, with a weak D call TRBD1 (5 bases). V shed 4 bases and J shed 8 bases, with 15 bases lying between them. In germline, CDR1 is LNHDA, CDR2 SQIVND (reference sequence). There are 14 residues in the CDR3. CDR3 residues: CASSTQDTIDEQFF. The CDR3 nucleotides read TGTGCCAGTAGTACACAGGACACAATCGATGAGCAGTTCTTC.

The chain carries TRBV19 and TRBJ2-1, with TRBD1 matching over 8 bases. After removal of 3 bases from V and 12 bases from J, the junction contained 1 base not matched to a gene. The CDR3 contains 11 residues. Germline V CDR1 and CDR2: LNHDA, SQIVND (reference sequence). Here the CDR3 reads CASSMDRVQFF. Here the CDR3 DNA reads TGTGCCAGTAGTATGGACAGGGTGCAGTTCTTC.

The chain uses TRBV6-5 and TRBJ1-2; 10 nucleotides match TRBD1. The V gene's germline CDR1 is MNHEY and CDR2 SVGAGI. This CDR3 contains 15 residues. Trimming at V came to 6 bases and at J to 7 bases, leaving 11 bases not matched to a gene. The CDR3 spells CASSDSGTGVGGYTF. CDR3 DNA: TGTGCCAGCAGCGACTCAGGGACAGGGGTTGGTGGCTACACCTTC.

The rearrangement uses TRBV7-2 and TRBJ2-1, with TRBD1 matching 8 bases. From germline, CDR1 is SGHTA and CDR2 FQGNSA. This CDR3 has 13 amino acids. J lost 11 bases, V lost 4 bases, and 7 bases had no gene match. The CDR3: CASSSFQGAKQFF. The CDR3 nucleotides are TGTGCCAGCAGCTCATTTCAGGGGGCAAAGCAGTTCTTC.

The chain is built from TRBV2 and TRBJ1-3; D might be TRBD1 (6 bases). The CDR3 extends over 17 amino acids. Per the germline V gene, CDR1 is SNHLY and CDR2 is FYNNEI. The V gene lost 4 bases and the J gene lost 0 bases, with 16 bases spanning the gap. CDR3 loop: CASSVEGRGISGNTIYF. The CDR3 nucleotides read TGTGCCAGCAGTGTAGAAGGCAGGGGCATCTCTGGAAACACCATATATTTT.

This clone appeared a few times. The rearrangement links TRBV2 to TRBJ1-2; no clear D. Trimming took off 3 bases at V and 3 bases at J, with 11 bases between the two ends. In germline, CDR1 is SNHLY, CDR2 FYNNEI. The CDR3 totals 14 residues. The CDR3 bases are TGTGCCAGCAGTGAGGAGGGCATGGACTATGGCTACACCTTC. Translating gives CASSEEGMDYGYTF.